These 28 T cell receptor beta chains share one sample of origin, sequenced in a study of T cell changes during pregnancy in multiple sclerosis. Assay used: immunoSEQ multiplex PCR; TCRdb lists only in-frame clones, some missing. The table has tens of thousands of clones, 85% to 95% seen once; the top ten hold less than 4%. The sample consisted of CD8+ T cells from peripheral blood mononuclear cells, taken in the third trimester of pregnancy. The receptors come from a female donor in good health, enrolled as a control in a pregnancy study.

The genes are TRBV5-1 and TRBJ2-5; possible D gene TRBD1, 6 bases. This CDR3 has 15 residues. The ends were cut back, 0 bases at V and 1 base at J, with 10 bases in the middle. CDR1 is SGHRS, CDR2 YFSETQ, per germline. CDR3 protein: CASSLEDSPQETQYF. For the CDR3, the DNA is TGCGCCAGCAGCTTGGAGGACAGTCCCCAAGAGACCCAGTACTTC.

The chain combines TRBV27 with TRBJ2-2, with D perhaps matching TRBD1 (6 bases). The germline V and J ends were trimmed by 7 bases and 3 bases, with 15 bases remaining between them. The CDR3 covers 15 residues. Germline assignment: CDR1 MNHEY and CDR2 SMNVEV (reference sequence). Here the CDR3 reads CASKNWPGDTGELFF. In DNA form, the CDR3 reads TGTGCCAGCAAAAATTGGCCAGGGGACACCGGGGAGCTGTTTTTT.

There are a few counts of this clone. The chain joins TRBV7-3 to TRBJ2-1; 11 bases match TRBD2. This CDR3 has 16 residues. CDR1 is SGHTA, CDR2 FQGTGA, per germline. The V and J ends lost 1 base and 1 base, in that order; junction bases with no gene match: 0. CDR3 DNA: TGTGCCAGCAGCTTAAGACTAGCGGGGTCCTACAATGAGCAGTTCTTC. The encoded protein is CASSLRLAGSYNEQFF. Full variable domain (remainder filled in from reference TRBV7-3 and TRBJ2-1): GAGVSQTPSNKVTEKGKYVELRCDPISGHTALYWYRQSLGQGPEFLIYFQGTGAADDSGLPNDRFFAVRPEGSVSTLKIQRTERGDSAVYLCASSLRLAGSYNEQFFGPGTRLTVL.

The CDR3: CASSESGLGTYNEQFF. The CDR3 nucleotides are TGTGCCAGCAGTGAATCGGGACTAGGAACCTACAATGAGCAGTTCTTC. This chain uses TRBV2 with TRBJ2-1; TRBD2 matches 8 bases. This CDR3 comprises 16 residues. V shed 2 bases, J shed 2 bases, and the junction held 5 bases outside the gene matches. Per germline, CDR1 SNHLY and CDR2 FYNNEI.

This rearrangement joins TRBV27 to TRBJ2-6; D unclear. The V and J ends lost 5 bases and 7 bases respectively, with 12 bases between them. Germline CDR1 reads MNHEY; CDR2 reads SMNVEV (reference sequence). The CDR3 sequence is 14 residues long. This CDR3 reads CASSVDNGANVLTF. DNA for the CDR3: TGTGCCAGCAGTGTCGACAATGGAGCCAACGTCCTGACTTTC.

The rearrangement uses TRBV27 and TRBJ2-3; D gene unclear. Germline CDR1 is MNHEY and CDR2 is SMNVEV (reference sequence). V lost 6 bases, J lost 1 base, and 11 bases lay in between. The CDR3 totals 14 residues. CDR3 protein: CASSAVYGTDTQYF. For the CDR3, the DNA is TGTGCCAGCAGCGCGGTTTACGGCACAGATACGCAGTATTTT.

The rearrangement uses TRBV5-5 and TRBJ2-2; 8 bases map to TRBD1. V was pared by 0 bases and J by 7 bases, with 5 bases of the junction left unmatched. This CDR3 comprises 15 residues. Germline loops: CDR1 SGHKS, CDR2 YYEKEE (reference sequence). CDR3 amino acids: CASSLGTGPNGELFF. Written as DNA, the CDR3 is TGTGCCAGCAGCTTGGGGACAGGGCCCAACGGGGAGCTGTTTTTT.

The V and J genes are TRBV14 and TRBJ2-7, with 7 bases aligning to TRBD2. The V segment lost 1 base and the J segment 3 bases; nucleotides outside the gene matches: 9. The CDR3 sequence is 16 residues long. CDR1 and CDR2 (germline): SGHDN, FVKESK. In DNA, the CDR3 is TGTGCCAGCAGCCAAGGGGGGGGTCGGAGAAACTACGAGCAGTACTTC. It codes for CASSQGGGRRNYEQYF. The variable domain in full, completed from reference TRBV14 and TRBJ2-7, reads EAGVTQFPSHSVIEKGQTVTLRCDPISGHDNLYWYRRVMGKEIKFLLHFVKESKQDESGMPNNRFLAERTGGTYSTLKVQPAELEDSGVYFCASSQGGGRRNYEQYFGPGTRLTVT.

The V call is TRBV5-6, the J call TRBJ2-7; D possibly corresponds to TRBD1 (6 bases). Germline loops: CDR1 SGHDT, CDR2 YYEEEE. The CDR3 sequence is 17 residues long. V was cut by 4 bases and J by 1 base, with 21 bases left in between. The DNA for the CDR3 is TGTGCCAGCAGCCTAGGCCAGACAGGCCTCCTGTCCTACGAGCAGTACTTC. This sequence encodes CASSLGQTGLLSYEQYF.

The chain joins TRBV27 to TRBJ2-3; D might be TRBD2 (5 bases). The CDR3 runs to 16 residues. Trimming cost V 1 base and J 3 bases, with 14 bases left between them. Germline values: CDR1 MNHEY, CDR2 SMNVEV (reference sequence). The CDR3 protein is CASSLYPSLMTDTQYF. The CDR3, as DNA: TGTGCCAGCAGTTTATATCCTAGCCTTATGACAGATACGCAGTATTTT.

The gene calls are TRBV4-3 and TRBJ2-7; 7 bases are shared with TRBD1. Germline CDR1 and CDR2: LGHNA and YSLEER. Germline trimming cut 1 base from V and 2 bases from J; bases unmatched to any gene: 2. This CDR3 comprises 14 residues. This chain's CDR3 is CASSQGTGTYEQYF. CDR3 bases: TGCGCCAGCAGCCAAGGGACAGGTACCTACGAGCAGTACTTC.

The chain carries TRBV27 and TRBJ1-4; D is uncertain. Trimming removed 7 bases from V and 0 bases from J, with 6 bases in between. CDR1 MNHEY and CDR2 SMNVEV come from the germline V gene (reference sequence). This CDR3 region has 13 residues. As DNA, the CDR3 is TGTGCCAGCACCTCTGCAACTAATGAAAAACTGTTTTTT. Its translation is CASTSATNEKLFF.

The gene calls are TRBV4-3 and TRBJ2-1, with 7 bases fitting TRBD2. J lost 4 bases, V lost 0 bases, and 12 bases had no gene match. Per the germline V gene, CDR1 is LGHNA and CDR2 is YSLEER. The CDR3 loop spans 18 amino acids. The CDR3 region has the DNA TGCGCCAGCAGCCAAGATGGGATCGGCGGGGGAAAATACAATGAGCAGTTCTTC. It yields the protein CASSQDGIGGGKYNEQFF.

This clone was observed a handful of times. The chain carries TRBV5-6 and TRBJ1-5; 7 nucleotides agree with TRBD1. The V and J ends lost 2 bases and 6 bases, in that order; junction bases with no gene match: 2. The CDR3 has 13 residues. Germline V gene lookup returns CDR1 SGHDT and CDR2 YYEEEE. The CDR3 loop reads CASSFNRGQPQHF. The CDR3 bases are TGTGCCAGCAGCTTCAACAGGGGTCAGCCCCAGCATTTT.

This chain connects TRBV19 to TRBJ2-7; D perhaps matches TRBD1 (6 bases). The V and J ends lost 6 bases and 5 bases respectively, with 14 bases between them. Germline loops: CDR1 LNHDA, CDR2 SQIVND (reference sequence). The CDR3 consists of 13 residues. Here the CDR3 reads CASRPGVTDEQYF. The DNA for the CDR3 is TGTGCCAGTAGGCCAGGGGTAACGGACGAGCAGTACTTC.

The V call is TRBV28, the J call TRBJ2-3, with 7 bases aligning to TRBD1. The CDR3 contains 16 residues. Germline V CDR1 and CDR2: MDHEN, SYDVKM. The V segment lost 3 bases and the J segment 4 bases; nucleotides outside the gene matches: 10. The CDR3 nucleotides are TGTGCCAGCAGTTTCCGTGACAGGGTAGTATCAGATACGCAGTATTTT. It is translated as CASSFRDRVVSDTQYF.

V and J are TRBV7-6 and TRBJ2-1; 9 bases are a match to TRBD2. The germline gives CDR1 SGHVS, CDR2 FNYEAQ. This CDR3 is 14 amino acids long. The trim removed 2 bases at V and 7 bases at J, leaving 3 bases unmatched. The CDR3 region is CASSLTSGGNEQFF. The CDR3 coding sequence is TGTGCCAGCAGCTTAACAAGCGGGGGGAATGAGCAGTTCTTC.

The V and J genes are TRBV19 and TRBJ1-3; 7 nucleotides agree with TRBD1. This CDR3 has 15 residues. V lost 5 bases, J lost 4 bases, and 8 bases stayed unmatched. Germline loops: CDR1 LNHDA, CDR2 SQIVND (reference sequence). The CDR3 region has the DNA TGTGCCAGTAGTTCAAGTGCGGACAGGGGAAACACCATATATTTT. It encodes CASSSSADRGNTIYF.

The rearrangement joins TRBV29-1 to TRBJ2-7, with D maybe TRBD2 (5 bases). The CDR3 length is 13 residues. Germline values: CDR1 SQVTM, CDR2 ANQGSEA. V shed 4 bases and J shed 4 bases, with 14 bases lying between them. CDR3 sequence (DNA): TGCAGCGTTGTAGAGGGAGAAGATTACGAGCAGTACTTC. It codes for CSVVEGEDYEQYF.

The chain employs TRBV9 and TRBJ2-7, with TRBD1 matching 8 bases. V lost 3 bases and J lost 5; bases outside the gene matches: 7. The CDR3 runs 14 residues. CDR1 and CDR2 (germline): SGDLS, YYNGEE. In DNA form, the CDR3 reads TGTGCCAGCAGCGCTGCAGGGGGCGCGGACGAGCAGTACTTC. Amino acids: CASSAAGGADEQYF.

The chain carries TRBV7-9 and TRBJ2-5, with TRBD1 identical over 7 bases. The length of the CDR3 is 14 residues. Unmatched junction bases numbered 8, after V lost 5 bases and J lost 5 bases. Germline loops: CDR1 SEHNR, CDR2 FQNEAQ (reference sequence). CDR3 sequence: CASSPGQGQETQYF. CDR3 bases: TGTGCCAGCAGCCCCGGGCAGGGACAGGAGACCCAGTACTTC.

The chain recombines TRBV7-9 with TRBJ2-5; 8 bases match TRBD1. V was clipped by 5 bases and J by 6 bases; unmatched bases: 11. CDR3 length equals 15 residues. CDR1 is SEHNR, CDR2 FQNEAQ, per germline (reference sequence). The CDR3 sequence is CASSLDRDDQKTQYF. For the CDR3, the DNA is TGTGCCAGCAGCCTGGACAGGGATGATCAAAAGACCCAGTACTTC.

The V call is TRBV2, the J call TRBJ1-1, with TRBD1 as a possible D gene (5 bases). V was clipped by 8 bases and J by 4 bases, with 8 bases between them. CDR1 is SNHLY, CDR2 FYNNEI, per germline. The CDR3 sequence is 11 residues long. Here the CDR3 reads CASGRGTEAFF. CDR3 DNA sequence: TGTGCCAGCGGTAGGGGCACTGAAGCTTTCTTT.

This clone was recorded a few times. The chain links TRBV30 to TRBJ1-1, with 10 bases aligning to TRBD1. V dropped 0 bases and J dropped 2; count of bases not matched to a gene: 3. This CDR3 has 15 residues. Germline values: CDR1 GTSNPN, CDR2 SVGIG (reference sequence). CDR3 amino acids: CAWSVRQGANTEAFF. In nucleotides, the CDR3 is TGTGCCTGGAGTGTACGACAGGGGGCTAACACTGAAGCTTTCTTT.

This chain joins TRBV12-5 and TRBJ2-7, with 8 bases fitting TRBD1. The trim removed 2 bases at V and 0 bases at J, leaving 21 bases unmatched. Germline assignment: CDR1 LGHNT and CDR2 FRNRAP. The CDR3 has 21 residues. The CDR3 nucleotides are TGTGCTAGTGGTTTGCCTGAACCGGGACAGGCTATCCATCTTCTCTCCTACGAGCAGTACTTC. It specifies CASGLPEPGQAIHLLSYEQYF.

The chain is built from TRBV12-5 and TRBJ2-7; TRBD1 matches at 9 bases. CDR3 length: 15 residues. Losses at the gene ends were 6 bases for V and 2 bases for J; bases not matched to a gene: 8. Germline V lookup: CDR1 LGHNT, CDR2 FRNRAP. CDR3 in DNA: TGTGCTAGTGGCCAACAGGGGGCAGGGGCCTACGAGCAGTACTTC. It encodes CASGQQGAGAYEQYF. The full variable domain, in which reference TRBV12-5 and TRBJ2-7 provide the parts outside the CDR3, is DARVTQTPRHKVTEMGQEVTMRCQPILGHNTVFWYRQTMMQGLELLAYFRNRAPLDDSGMPKDRFSAEMPDATLATLKIQPSEPRDSAVYFCASGQQGAGAYEQYFGPGTRLTVT.

This clone is a singleton in its sample. The rearrangement joins TRBV28 to TRBJ2-7, with a possible D match to TRBD2 (6 bases). The CDR3 totals 14 residues. In germline, CDR1 is MDHEN, CDR2 SYDVKM. Trimming removed 5 bases at V and 0 bases at J, with 11 bases between. The CDR3 spells CASSGTEGSYEQYF. CDR3 bases: TGTGCCAGCAGTGGGACGGAGGGCTCCTACGAGCAGTACTTC.

This chain connects TRBV9 to TRBJ2-2, with 12 bases identical to TRBD2. There are 16 residues in the CDR3. Germline CDR1 SGDLS, CDR2 YYNGEE. V was pared by 3 bases and J by 6 bases, with 6 bases of the junction left unmatched. As DNA, the CDR3 is TGTGCCAGCAGCGGGTCTAGCGGGGGGGCCTCCGGGGAGCTGTTTTTT. It translates to CASSGSSGGASGELFF.